Listed below are T cell receptor beta chains from one sample, sequenced in a study of regulatory T cells in long-lasting Graves disease. MiXCR, applied by TCRdb to the multiplex PCR reads, yields one record per CDR3 protein. Altogether about 420,000 distinct CDR3 sequences are present, about 25% being singletons, with the ten largest covering about a quarter. Specimen: peripheral blood mononuclear cells (PBMCs), collected when the disease was refractory, from a patient treated with antithyroid drugs. Receptor source: a female donor with Graves disease. The CDR3 runs from the conserved cysteine through the conserved F or W. A D gene is named only where the DNA matches it firmly. Not all rows give a size; the values are once, few, many and, for expanded clones, a class.

v_call	clone_size	j_call	d_call	cdr3_nt	cdr3_aa
TRBV5-4	NA	TRBJ2-7	NA	TGTGCCAGCAGCACCGAGGGTTACGAGCAGTACTTC	CASSTEGYEQYF
TRBV5-4	NA	TRBJ1-1	NA	TGTGCCAGCAGCCCCGGAGGGGGGGATAACACTGAAGCTTTCTTT	CASSPGGGDNTEAFF
TRBV28	many	TRBJ2-6	NA	TGTGCCAGCAGTTTTTTGTCTGGGGCCAACGTCCTGACTTTC	CASSFLSGANVLTF
TRBV28	NA	TRBJ2-3	NA	TGTGCCAGCAGTTTGTCGACGACTATAATCACAGATACGCAGTATTTT	CASSLSTTIITDTQYF
TRBV5-1	NA	TRBJ2-5	NA	TGCGCCAGCGGTAGGACGCCGCAAGAGACCCAGTACTTC	CASGRTPQETQYF
TRBV3-1	NA	TRBJ1-3	NA	TGTGCCAGCAGCCAATGGAGCTCTGGAAACACCATATATTTT	CASSQWSSGNTIYF
TRBV15	few	TRBJ1-1	NA	TGTGCCACCAGCAGACAGGAACCTTTTTTCCTTAACACTGAAGCTTTCTTT	CATSRQEPFFLNTEAFF
TRBV7-9	NA	TRBJ2-3	TRBD2	TGTGCCAGCGGGGGAGGGCCAGATACGCAGTATTTT	CASGGGPDTQYF
TRBV20-1	few	TRBJ1-5	TRBD1	TGCAGTGCTAGAGTTGGAGGACAGGGTAATCAGCCCCAGCATTTT	CSARVGGQGNQPQHF
TRBV10-3	NA	TRBJ1-1	NA	TGTGCCATCAGTGTCGCCAGGGAGAACACTGAAGCTTTCTTT	CAISVARENTEAFF
TRBV5-1	NA	TRBJ2-5	TRBD1	TGCGCCAGCAGCTTGGGGGACAGAAGAGAGACCCAGTACTTC	CASSLGDRRETQYF
TRBV29-1	few	TRBJ2-7	NA	TGCAGCGTCGTGACGGGCCGTGCACTGCTAGCCTACGAGCAGTACTTC	CSVVTGRALLAYEQYF
TRBV18	many	TRBJ2-5	NA	TGTGCCAGCTCACCACCGGGCCTCCAAGAGACCCAGTACTTC	CASSPPGLQETQYF
TRBV9	NA	TRBJ2-7	NA	TGTGCCAGCAGCCTAGGGGTACACTCCTACGAGCAGTACTTC	CASSLGVHSYEQYF
TRBV7-3	NA	TRBJ1-5	NA	TGTGCCAGCAGCTTATCCGACGGTCAGCCCCAGCATTTT	CASSLSDGQPQHF
TRBV4-1	few	TRBJ1-1	TRBD1	TGCGCCAGCAGCCAAGACTTTGGGACAGTTCAAGCCGAAGCTTTCTTT	CASSQDFGTVQAEAFF
TRBV28	many	TRBJ1-1	NA	TGTGCCAGCAGAAGAGGAGAGATCATGAACACTGAAGCTTTCTTT	CASRRGEIMNTEAFF
TRBV12-3/TRBV12-4	few	TRBJ2-5	TRBD1	TGTGCCAGCAGTTTCACCAGGGGGCGACAACAAGAGACCCAGTACTTC	CASSFTRGRQQETQYF
TRBV28	many	TRBJ2-5	NA	TGTGCCATAGGACAGTACCAAGAGACCCAGTACTTC	CAIGQYQETQYF
TRBV20-1	few	TRBJ2-1	TRBD2	TGCAGTGCTAGACGCGGGACTAGGTACCACAATGAGCAGTTCTTC	CSARRGTRYHNEQFF
TRBV7-9	few	TRBJ1-2	NA	TGTGCCAGCAGCTTATCGACGGACACTAACTATGGCTACACCTTC	CASSLSTDTNYGYTF
TRBV10-2	few	TRBJ2-2	TRBD1	TGCGCCAGCAGTACAGGGGTGGGGAACACCGGGGAGCTGTTTTTT	CASSTGVGNTGELFF
TRBV28	NA	TRBJ1-4	TRBD1	TGTGCCAGCAGTTTGACAGGGCCGGTGGGTGAAAAACTGTTTTTT	CASSLTGPVGEKLFF
TRBV12-3/TRBV12-4	many	TRBJ1-3	NA	TGTGCCAGCAGTTTGGACAGTCCCTCTGGAAACACCATATATTTT	CASSLDSPSGNTIYF
TRBV14	NA	TRBJ2-2	TRBD2	TGTGCCAGCAGCCCTAGCGGGAGCGCCGGGGAGCTGTTTTTT	CASSPSGSAGELFF
TRBV2	many	TRBJ1-1	NA	TGTGCCAGCAGTGAATATTGGACAAAGAACACTGAAGCTTTCTTT	CASSEYWTKNTEAFF
TRBV11-2	NA	TRBJ1-1	NA	TGTGTCAGCAGCTTCGTTTCAGGGCACACTGAAGCTTTCTTT	CVSSFVSGHTEAFF
TRBV30	few	TRBJ2-6	NA	TGTGCCTGGTTGTTCTCTGGGGCCAACGTCCTGACTTTC	CAWLFSGANVLTF
TRBV6-1	many	TRBJ2-6	NA	TGTGCCAGCAGTCCACAGGCCTCTGGGGCCAACGTCCTGACTTTC	CASSPQASGANVLTF
TRBV15	NA	TRBJ1-5	NA	TGTGCCACCAAGATAGGAAAAAATAGCAATCAGCCCCAGCATTTT	CATKIGKNSNQPQHF
TRBV20-1	many	TRBJ2-7	TRBD2	TGCAGTGCTCGCCGACTAGCGGACGTCTCCTACGAGCAGTACTTC	CSARRLADVSYEQYF
TRBV12-5	few	TRBJ2-1	TRBD2	TGTGCTAGTGGTTTGATCTTGGCGGGAGACTCCCGTGAGCAGTTCTTC	CASGLILAGDSREQFF
TRBV6-2/TRBV6-3	NA	TRBJ1-1	NA	TGTGCCAGCAGTCTAATCGACAGGCCGAACACTGAAGCTTTCTTT	CASSLIDRPNTEAFF
TRBV29-1	NA	TRBJ2-5	TRBD2	TGCAGCGTCGTACCCTGGTCGGGAGGTGGCCAAGAGACCCAGTACTTC	CSVVPWSGGGQETQYF
TRBV19	few	TRBJ1-1	NA	TGTGCCAGTAACAATCCGACGAACACTGAAGCTTTCTTT	CASNNPTNTEAFF
TRBV28	many	TRBJ2-5	TRBD1	TGTGCCAGCAGTTCCCGGGACAGGGAAGAGACCCAGTACTTC	CASSSRDREETQYF
TRBV20-1	few	TRBJ2-1	NA	TGCAGTGCTAGACCGTTGGGATTCGGGGATGAGCAGTTCTTC	CSARPLGFGDEQFF